This T cell receptor (beta chain) was sequenced in a study of blood T cell repertoires in COVID-19. Generated by immunoSEQ multiplex PCR, the TCRdb table keeps only in-frame clones and is missing some. This table holds tens of thousands of clones, around 86% found once. The receptor was derived from a man aged 60 to 75 with acute or convalescent COVID-19. The sample was peripheral blood.

CDR3: CASSTGLASKTQYF. CDR3 nucleotide sequence: TGTGCCAGCAGCACGGGACTAGCATCCAAGACCCAGTACTTC. The chain couples TRBV7-2 to TRBJ2-5; 9 bases line up with TRBD2. CDR1 is SGHTA, CDR2 FQGNSA, per germline. V lost 5 bases, J lost 6 bases, and 7 bases stayed unmatched. The CDR3 has 14 amino acids.